This T cell receptor (beta chain) emerged from a study of T cell repertoires in cytomegalovirus infection. CDR3 length: 13 amino acids. V lost 5 bases to trimming and J lost 1 base, with 11 bases between them. CDR1 and CDR2 from the germline V gene are DFQATT and SNEGSKA (reference sequence). Study-wide results and limits: HLA-C-restricted CMV clonotypes gave the most frequent clonotype in two of eight donors.

About this clonotype itself: Its antigen is not known.

TCRdb reprocessed the reads via MiXCR and lists one record per CDR3 protein. The data hold fewer than 400,000 distinct CDR3 sequences, with 15% to 20% observed a single time. The sequenced material came from PBMCs. The J gene is TRBJ1-2, the V gene TRBV20-1, with a weak D call TRBD1 (6 bases). The TCR was taken from a human donor in good health (CMV status not recorded). Some clones in this sample may be carry-over from other donors' samples. CDR3 sequence: CSAEGGNNYGYTF. The CDR3 bases are TGCAGTGCTGAGGGGGGGAATAACTATGGCTACACCTTC.